The 16 T cell receptor beta chains presented below share a single source sample, sequenced in a study of OX40 agonist ivuxolimab in advanced cancers. Only in-frame clones appear in the TCRdb table, and some are missing; sequencing was by immunoSEQ multiplex PCR. In the table there are tens of thousands of clones, approximately 94% of which are singletons. The material was CD4+ or CD8+ T cells sorted from blood, obtained in a trial of the OX40 agonist ivuxolimab. The receptors stem from an adult with an advanced solid tumor such as melanoma, head and neck, liver or kidney cancer.

The chain recombines TRBV6-1 with TRBJ1-1, with D maybe TRBD1 (5 bases). CDR3 length equals 13 residues. V lost 3 bases to trimming and J lost 5 bases, with 10 bases between them. Per germline, CDR1 MNHNS and CDR2 SASEGT. The CDR3 reads CASSEGGWTEAFF. CDR3 nucleotide sequence: TGTGCCAGCAGTGAGGGGGGGTGGACTGAAGCTTTCTTT.

The V call is TRBV19, the J call TRBJ1-1, with D unresolved. Germline V lookup: CDR1 LNHDA, CDR2 SQIVND (reference sequence). The CDR3 has 15 residues. The germline V and J ends were trimmed by 3 bases and 3 bases, with 14 bases remaining between them. In DNA, the CDR3 is TGTGCCAGTAGTATTAGCGAGGGAGGAGACACTGAAGCTTTCTTT. Its protein product is CASSISEGGDTEAFF. The complete variable domain, with remaining parts taken from reference TRBV19 and TRBJ1-1, reads DGGITQSPKYLFRKEGQNVTLSCEQNLNHDAMYWYRQDPGQGLRLIYYSQIVNDFQKGDIAEGYSVSREKKESFPLTVTSAQKNPTAFYLCASSISEGGDTEAFFGQGTRLTVV.

J is TRBJ2-1 and V is TRBV7-9; D not resolved. There are 15 residues in the CDR3. Germline values: CDR1 SEHNR, CDR2 FQNEAQ (reference sequence). With 0 bases removed from V and 8 bases from J, the gap between germline ends came to 14 bases. CDR3 loop: CASSLAGVIRDEQFF. CDR3 in DNA: TGTGCCAGCAGCTTAGCAGGCGTAATAAGGGATGAGCAGTTCTTC.

The V call is TRBV4-1, the J call TRBJ2-7; the D gene is possibly TRBD2 (6 bases). The CDR3 runs to 16 residues. V lost 3 bases and J 2 bases, leaving 17 bases between the germline ends. Germline V lookup: CDR1 MGHRA, CDR2 YSYEKL. In DNA form, the CDR3 reads TGCGCCAGCAGCCACCCCCAAGCGGGTTTCGCCTACGAGCAGTACTTC. Translating gives CASSHPQAGFAYEQYF.

The chain is built from TRBV28 and TRBJ2-7, with TRBD2 matching over 13 bases. Per the germline V gene, CDR1 is MDHEN and CDR2 is SYDVKM. Germline trimming cut 8 bases from V and 5 bases from J; bases unmatched to any gene: 3. This CDR3 has 13 residues. In DNA, the CDR3 is TGTGCCAGCCAAGGGACTAGCGGGGACGAGCAGTACTTC. This sequence encodes CASQGTSGDEQYF.

The J gene is TRBJ2-1, the V gene TRBV5-6; 7 bases map to TRBD2. The CDR3 consists of 13 residues. V lost 2 bases, J lost 8 bases, and 4 bases stayed unmatched. In germline, CDR1 is SGHDT, CDR2 YYEEEE. The CDR3 DNA reads TGTGCCAGCAGCTTTTCTAGCGGCTATGAGCAGTTCTTC. It specifies CASSFSSGYEQFF.

This clone appeared once. The genes are TRBV27 and TRBJ2-7; D unclear. Germline lookup yields CDR1 MNHEY and CDR2 SMNVEV (reference sequence). V lost 3 bases and J lost 3, with 12 bases in between. The CDR3 sequence is 14 residues long. The CDR3 spells CASSFDGPNYEQYF. The CDR3 bases are TGTGCCAGCAGTTTTGATGGACCCAACTACGAGCAGTACTTC.

As concerns this clone: An end of the junction differs from the germline gene, which may be a read error. The same CDR3 also results from other DNA sequences found in this sample. The DNA of the CDR3 is TGCGCCAGCAGCCCCCCCCTGCTTAGGGGGGGGAACACCGGGGAGCTGTTTTTT. Residues: CASSPPLLRGGNTGELFF. The J gene is TRBJ2-2, the V gene TRBV7-3, with TRBD2 as a possible D gene (7 bases). The CDR3 is 18 residues long. Germline V lookup: CDR1 SGHTA, CDR2 FQGTGA.

The chain links TRBV30 to TRBJ2-3, with D possibly TRBD1 on 5 matching bases. This CDR3 comprises 14 residues. Germline V gives CDR1 GTSNPN, CDR2 SVGIG (reference sequence). V lost 1 base and J 2 bases, leaving 10 bases between the germline ends. CDR3 coding DNA: TGTGCCTGGAGTGAAGGGGTGAACACAGATACGCAGTATTTT. It codes for CAWSEGVNTDTQYF.

This chain joins TRBV28 and TRBJ2-7; D is uncertain. CDR1 and CDR2 from the germline V gene are MDHEN and SYDVKM. V lost 3 bases, J lost 3 bases, and 6 bases lay in between. The length of the CDR3 is 12 residues. The CDR3 loop reads CASSFTIYEQYF. Here the CDR3 DNA reads TGTGCCAGCAGTTTTACTATCTACGAGCAGTACTTC.

The chain employs TRBV7-9 and TRBJ2-1, with unresolved D. The CDR3 runs to 11 residues. CDR1 is SEHNR, CDR2 FQNEAQ, per germline (reference sequence). The germline V and J ends were trimmed by 5 bases and 5 bases, with 4 bases remaining between them. DNA for the CDR3: TGTGCCAGCAGCCCGGACAATGAGCAGTTCTTC. As protein: CASSPDNEQFF.

This chain uses TRBV4-1 with TRBJ2-1, with TRBD2 identical over 9 bases. Per germline, CDR1 MGHRA and CDR2 YSYEKL. The CDR3 runs to 14 residues. V was pared by 7 bases and J by 4 bases, with 5 bases of the junction left unmatched. The CDR3: CASKEAGGYNEQFF. The CDR3 coding sequence is TGCGCCAGCAAGGAGGCGGGGGGGTACAATGAGCAGTTCTTC.

V is TRBV4-1 and J is TRBJ1-4; 10 bases map to TRBD1. This CDR3 region has 14 residues. The germline V gene has CDR1 MGHRA and CDR2 YSYEKL. V was clipped by 5 bases and J by 7 bases; unmatched bases: 4. The DNA of the CDR3 is TGCGCCAGCAGCTCCGGGACAGGGGTTGAAAAACTGTTTTTT. Residues: CASSSGTGVEKLFF.

This chain links TRBV6-5 with TRBJ2-1; 7 bases agree with TRBD2. Trimming removed 5 bases from V and 2 bases from J; junction bases left unmatched: 3. CDR1 and CDR2 from the germline V gene are MNHEY and SVGAGI. The CDR3 has 14 residues. This CDR3 reads CASSKAGTYNEQFF. CDR3 DNA: TGTGCCAGCAGTAAAGCGGGAACCTACAATGAGCAGTTCTTC.

The chain employs TRBV11-2 and TRBJ2-7; possibly TRBD1 for D (5 bases). Germline assignment: CDR1 SGHAT and CDR2 FQNNGV. The CDR3 is 12 residues long. Between the trimmed V and J ends, which lost 5 bases and 2 bases, there was a span of 7 bases. The CDR3: CASSPGTYEQYF. The CDR3 DNA sequence: TGTGCCAGCAGCCCAGGGACCTACGAGCAGTACTTC.

The chain links TRBV21-1 to TRBJ2-7. TRBV21-1 is a pseudogene segment. The CDR3 sequence is 15 residues long. CDR3 in amino acids: CASSKEGPSTYEQYF. CDR3 in DNA: TGTGCCAGCAGCAAAGAGGGACCGAGCACCTACGAGCAGTACTTC.